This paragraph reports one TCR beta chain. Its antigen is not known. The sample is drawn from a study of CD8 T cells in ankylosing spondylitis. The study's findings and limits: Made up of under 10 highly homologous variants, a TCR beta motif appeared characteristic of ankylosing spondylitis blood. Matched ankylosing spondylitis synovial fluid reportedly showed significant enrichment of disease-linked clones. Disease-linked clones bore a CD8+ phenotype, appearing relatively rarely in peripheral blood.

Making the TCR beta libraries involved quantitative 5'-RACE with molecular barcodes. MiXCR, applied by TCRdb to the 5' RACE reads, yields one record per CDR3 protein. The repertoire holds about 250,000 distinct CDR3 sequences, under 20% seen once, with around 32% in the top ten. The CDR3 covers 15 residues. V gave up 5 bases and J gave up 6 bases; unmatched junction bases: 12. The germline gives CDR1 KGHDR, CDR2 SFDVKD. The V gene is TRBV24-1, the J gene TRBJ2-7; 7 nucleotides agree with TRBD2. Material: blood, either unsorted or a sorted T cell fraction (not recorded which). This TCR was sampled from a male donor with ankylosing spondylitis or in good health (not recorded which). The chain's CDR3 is CATSGSGGDPREQYF. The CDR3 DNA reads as TGTGCCACCAGTGGGTCGGGAGGAGACCCTCGCGAGCAGTACTTC.